This passage covers 14 T cell receptor beta chains from one sample sequenced in a study of response to subunit inactivated influenza vaccine. A single record per CDR3 protein comes from TCRdb applying MiXCR to the RT-PCR reads. The table lists approximately 700,000 distinct CDR3 sequences, roughly 14% of them singletons. The source material was PBMCs from blood, sampled approximately 12 days after vaccination. These receptors were obtained from a man aged 50 to 60 who received an inactivated influenza vaccine.

This clonotype was recorded a few times. V gene TRBV9 combines with J gene TRBJ2-1, with TRBD1 identical over 12 bases. Germline lookup yields CDR1 SGDLS and CDR2 YYNGEE. The CDR3 loop spans 20 amino acids. V trimming: 1 base; J trimming: 8 bases; junction bases outside the gene matches: 19. This CDR3 is CASSVSFRGTGGVEFHEQFF. The CDR3, as DNA: TGTGCCAGCAGCGTATCTTTTCGCGGGACAGGGGGCGTCGAATTCCATGAGCAGTTCTTC.

The genes are TRBV15 and TRBJ2-3; D assignment may be TRBD1 or TRBD2 (5 bases each). V gave up 1 base and J gave up 6 bases, with 17 bases separating them. Germline CDR1 and CDR2: LNHNV and YYDKDF (reference sequence). The CDR3 runs 16 residues. CDR3: CATSRVTARRGDTQYF. The CDR3 coding sequence is TGTGCCACCAGCAGAGTGACAGCGCGAAGAGGGGATACGCAGTATTTT.

This clonotype appeared many times. V is TRBV14 and J is TRBJ2-1; TRBD1 matches 7 bases. The CDR3 is 16 residues long. With V trimmed by 4 bases and J by 4 bases, 10 bases remained unmatched. Germline CDR1 SGHDN, CDR2 FVKESK. The DNA for the CDR3 is TGTGCCAGCAGCCGCCGGGGACAGAACCATTACAATGAGCAGTTCTTC. This translates into CASSRRGQNHYNEQFF.

Ten or more counts support this clonotype. V and J are TRBV4-3 and TRBJ2-2; tentative D call: TRBD2 (6 bases). V was pared by 4 bases and J by 1 base, with 22 bases between. The CDR3 spans 19 residues. Germline-derived CDR1 and CDR2 are LGHNA and YSLEER. CDR3 region: CASSPGGLVLRRNTGELFF. CDR3 sequence (DNA): TGCGCCAGCAGCCCCGGAGGGTTGGTCCTCAGGAGGAACACCGGGGAGCTGTTTTTT.

This clonotype was counted a few times. This chain joins TRBV5-1 and TRBJ2-5; weak D call: TRBD1 (6 bases). V gave up 3 bases and J gave up 5 bases, with 14 bases separating them. Germline V CDR1 and CDR2: SGHRS, YFSETQ. The CDR3 covers 14 residues. The CDR3 DNA follows: TGCGCCAGCAGCTGGTTGACAGGAACGGAGACCCAGTACTTC. This gives the protein CASSWLTGTETQYF.

V gene TRBV6-1 combines with J gene TRBJ2-3, with D tentatively TRBD1 or TRBD2 (6 bases each). Trimming left V 7 bases short and J 0 bases short, with 20 bases between. The CDR3 is made up of 17 amino acids. Germline lookup yields CDR1 MNHNS and CDR2 SASEGT. DNA of the CDR3: TGTGCCAGCAATCGGGGAACGGGGGCGCGGAGCACAGATACGCAGTATTTT. This translates into CASNRGTGARSTDTQYF.

V usage is TRBV28 and J usage is TRBJ2-1, with 7 bases fitting TRBD2. Germline V gene sequence: CDR1 MDHEN, CDR2 SYDVKM. The ends lost 4 bases at V and 6 bases at J; junction bases unmatched: 12. The CDR3 is made up of 16 amino acids. The CDR3 bases are TGTGCCAGCAGTTCCAGCGGGATCCAGGTCCTCAATGAGCAGTTCTTC. This sequence encodes CASSSSGIQVLNEQFF.

Only a few counts were recorded for this clonotype. This chain links TRBV29-1 with TRBJ2-7; 8 nucleotides align to TRBD1. Germline lookup yields CDR1 SQVTM and CDR2 ANQGSEA. This CDR3 is 14 amino acids long. J gave up 2 bases and V 0 bases, and 3 bases lay outside the gene matches. The CDR3 coding sequence is TGCAGCGTTGAAGATGAACAGGGGGCCTACGAGCAGTACTTC. Translated, it gives CSVEDEQGAYEQYF.

This sequence joins TRBV7-2 and TRBJ2-3, with 7 bases that match TRBD1. Germline CDR1 and CDR2: SGHTA and FQGNSA. The CDR3 is 15 residues long. The V and J ends lost 2 bases and 4 bases, in that order; junction bases with no gene match: 6. In nucleotides, the CDR3 is TGTGCCAGCAGCTTAAGGGGGCAGGGTGCAGATACGCAGTATTTT. Translated, it gives CASSLRGQGADTQYF.

In this sample, this clonotype turned up a few times. The chain uses TRBV20-1 and TRBJ2-7; 9 bases match TRBD1. The ends lost 5 bases at V and 3 bases at J; junction bases unmatched: 8. The length of the CDR3 is 14 residues. CDR1 is DFQATT, CDR2 SNEGSKA, per germline (reference sequence). CDR3 nucleotide sequence: TGCAGTGCTTACCGGGGACAGGGAGTCTACGAGCAGTACTTC. Translating it yields CSAYRGQGVYEQYF.

This clonotype occurred a few times. CDR3 nucleotides: TGCGCCAGCAGCCTGACTAGCGGGGGTGTAGATACGCAGTATTTT. This gives the protein CASSLTSGGVDTQYF. The chain joins TRBV5-1 to TRBJ2-3; the match to TRBD2 covers 12 bases. The CDR3 totals 15 residues. Germline CDR1 and CDR2: SGHRS and YFSETQ. Trimming removed 4 bases from V and 5 bases from J; junction bases left unmatched: 5.

The rearrangement links TRBV6-6 to TRBJ2-7; a weak D match, TRBD2 (5 bases). V lost 8 bases and J 2 bases, leaving 10 bases between the germline ends. The CDR3 has 12 amino acids. CDR1 is MNHNY, CDR2 SVGAGI, per germline (reference sequence). The CDR3 sequence is CASRETTYEQYF. CDR3 coding DNA: TGTGCCAGCCGGGAAACTACCTACGAGCAGTACTTC.

The rearrangement joins TRBV20-1 to TRBJ1-3, with TRBD1 identical over 7 bases. V shed 3 bases, J shed 1 base, and the junction held 3 bases outside the gene matches. Germline V gene sequence: CDR1 DFQATT, CDR2 SNEGSKA (reference sequence). The CDR3 sequence is 14 residues long. CDR3 sequence reads: CSASLQGSGNTIYF. CDR3 DNA sequence: TGCAGTGCTAGTTTACAGGGGTCTGGAAACACCATATATTTT.

This clonotype was detected many times. An end of the junction does not agree with germline; a read error may underlie this. The chain joins TRBV6-2 or TRBV6-3 to TRBJ2-7; TRBD1 aligns across 8 bases. The germline gives CDR1 MNHEY, CDR2 SVGEGT. This CDR3 spans 13 amino acids. The CDR3 bases are TGCGCCAGCAGCTACGACAGGGGCTACGAGCAGTACTTC. Protein: CASSYDRGYEQYF.